This entry concerns a single T cell receptor (beta chain). The sample is drawn from a study of T cell responses to AZD1222 COVID-19 vaccine. The overall study: Second doses at about 4 or about 12 weeks were pooled.

The repertoire was sequenced with immunoSEQ multiplex PCR; TCRdb's copy has only in-frame clones and lacks some. The sample holds about 110,000 clones, 88% seen once. V lost 0 bases, J lost 7 bases, and 13 bases lay in between. This CDR3 contains 15 residues. CDR1 LNHNV and CDR2 YYDKDF come from the germline V gene (reference sequence). The material sequenced was peripheral blood, taken on day 0 of AZD1222 vaccination. This TCR came from an adult in good health. V and J are TRBV15 and TRBJ2-1; the D gene is possibly TRBD1 (5 bases). The CDR3 coding sequence is TGTGCCACCAGCAGAGATTATGGGGCAAGGAATGAGCAGTTCTTC. Translation gives CATSRDYGARNEQFF.